What follows are 21 T cell receptor beta chains derived from one specimen sequenced in a study of shared clonotypes between healthy human individuals (dated by TCRdb to 2018 to 2021). Receptors were amplified or captured by the immunoSEQ multiplex PCR assay. Sourced from immuneACCESS, this table was stored by TCRdb with only in-frame sequences that have V and J called. A share of the clones is absent; for the studies checked, an unresolved V gene accounts for under half, and the remainder has no known explanation. The sample table holds about 480,000 clones, of which about 75% were seen once. The top ten hold under 15% of the sample. The sample comprised PBMCs. These receptors were taken from a woman aged 40 to 50 in good health. Some clones in this sample may be carry-over from other donors' samples.

The chain links TRBV11-2 to TRBJ1-6; no firm D call. V was pared by 4 bases and J by 8 bases, with 9 bases between. The germline V gene encodes CDR1 SGHAT and CDR2 FQNNGV. This CDR3 is 13 amino acids long. DNA of the CDR3: TGTGCCAGCAGCTCCCTTTGGGATTCACCCCTCCACTTT. Protein product: CASSSLWDSPLHF.

The rearrangement links TRBV5-1 to TRBJ2-7; maybe TRBD2 (6 bases). The CDR3 spans 16 residues. Per germline, CDR1 SGHRS and CDR2 YFSETQ. Trimming cost V 3 bases and J 5 bases, with 21 bases left between them. The CDR3 here is CASSSELSGLQNEQYF. The CDR3 bases are TGCGCCAGCAGCTCCGAACTATCGGGACTCCAGAACGAGCAGTACTTC.

The chain carries TRBV14 and TRBJ1-2; weak D call: TRBD1 (6 bases). Trimming shortened V by 3 bases and J by 8 bases, and 25 bases separated the two germline ends. The germline CDR1 and CDR2 sequences are SGHDN and FVKESK. The CDR3 length is 17 residues. CDR3 region: CASSHRGESRGAGGYTF. CDR3 nucleotides: TGTGCCAGCAGCCACCGGGGAGAATCCAGGGGCGCCGGGGGCTACACCTTC.

The chain is built from TRBV5-1 and TRBJ2-7; 10 bases agree with TRBD2. Per germline, CDR1 SGHRS and CDR2 YFSETQ. The CDR3 has 14 amino acids. With V trimmed by 1 base and J by 7 bases, 5 bases remained unmatched. This chain's CDR3 is CASSLSAGGLEQYF. Written as DNA, the CDR3 is TGCGCCAGCAGCTTGTCAGCGGGAGGGCTTGAGCAGTACTTC.

Turning to this clone: Distinct nucleotide sequences in the sample also encode this CDR3. This rearrangement joins TRBV5-4 to TRBJ2-5; D is unresolved. CDR1 is SGHNT and CDR2 is YYREEE in the germline V gene (reference sequence). The V and J ends lost 0 bases and 2 bases respectively, with 5 bases between them. The CDR3 has 13 residues. The CDR3 is CASSLDRQETQYF. The CDR3 DNA reads TGTGCCAGCAGCTTGGATAGGCAAGAGACCCAGTACTTC.

This clone has more than one count but fewer than ten. This rearrangement joins TRBV14 to TRBJ2-2; D assignment may be TRBD1 or TRBD2 (5 bases each). Looked up from germline, CDR1 is SGHDN and CDR2 is FVKESK. Trimming removed 2 bases from V and 6 bases from J, with 10 bases in between. The CDR3 runs 14 residues. This CDR3 reads CASSQPQGPGELFF. The CDR3 nucleotides are TGTGCCAGCAGCCAACCTCAGGGACCCGGGGAGCTGTTTTTT.

The table lists this clone with many counts. The V gene is TRBV7-2, the J gene TRBJ1-2; D unresolved. The germline gives CDR1 SGHTA, CDR2 FQGNSA. V was clipped by 5 bases and J by 2 bases, with 12 bases between them. The CDR3 totals 14 residues. CDR3 DNA sequence: TGTGCCAGCAGCCCGTACGGGGTCAACTATGGCTACACCTTC. It is translated as CASSPYGVNYGYTF.

This chain connects TRBV28 to TRBJ2-3, with 7 bases fitting TRBD1. Germline V CDR1 and CDR2: MDHEN, SYDVKM. The CDR3 is 16 amino acids. The V and J ends lost 4 bases and 2 bases, in that order; junction bases with no gene match: 9. The CDR3 bases are TGTGCCAGCAGTTCATACGGACAGGCCTACACAGATACGCAGTATTTT. This encodes CASSSYGQAYTDTQYF.

The rearrangement joins TRBV7-9 to TRBJ1-1; tentative D call: TRBD1 (6 bases). The germline CDR1 and CDR2 sequences are SEHNR and FQNEAQ (reference sequence). V lost 5 bases and J lost 4, with 11 bases in between. The CDR3 is made up of 13 amino acids. The CDR3 is CASSQQGPTEAFF. The CDR3, as DNA: TGTGCCAGCAGCCAACAGGGTCCCACTGAAGCTTTCTTT. The full variable domain, its missing parts supplied by reference TRBV7-9 and TRBJ1-1, is DTGVSQNPRHKITKRGQNVTFRCDPISEHNRLYWYRQTLGQGPEFLTYFQNEAQLEKSRLLSDRFSAERPKGSFSTLEIQRTEQGDSAMYLCASSQQGPTEAFFGQGTRLTVV.

The chain links TRBV6-1 to TRBJ1-5, with 7 bases lining up with TRBD1. Germline CDR1 and CDR2: MNHNS and SASEGT. The CDR3 is 19 residues long. The trim removed 3 bases at V and 0 bases at J, leaving 14 bases unmatched. For the CDR3, the DNA is TGTGCCAGCAGTGACACCCGCGCGACAGGGTGGGGTAGCAATCAGCCCCAGCATTTT. It codes for CASSDTRATGWGSNQPQHF.

This clone was seen only a few times. The rearrangement links TRBV6-1 to TRBJ2-7; unclear D gene. Germline V gene data show CDR1 as MNHNS and CDR2 as SASEGT. Trimming left V 1 base short and J 6 bases short, with 10 bases between. This CDR3 contains 13 residues. The CDR3 loop is CASSEGRSSEQYF. The CDR3 DNA is TGTGCCAGCAGTGAAGGGAGATCTTCCGAGCAGTACTTC.

The chain combines TRBV5-5 with TRBJ1-2, with D perhaps TRBD1 (6 bases). Trimming stripped 4 bases from V and 8 bases from J, with 18 bases between. Germline V CDR1 and CDR2: SGHKS, YYEKEE (reference sequence). The CDR3 extends over 14 amino acids. The CDR3 sequence: CASSGKTGISGYTF. The CDR3 bases are TGTGCCAGCAGCGGTAAGACAGGAATAAGCGGCTACACCTTC.

This clone was seen once. This rearrangement joins TRBV10-3 to TRBJ1-1; 8 nucleotides align to TRBD1. CDR3 length: 13 residues. Germline assignment: CDR1 ENHRY and CDR2 SYGVKD. Trimming cost V 6 bases and J 5 bases; bases outside gene matches: 5. The chain's CDR3 is CAISRGRRTEAFF. The CDR3 nucleotides are TGTGCCATCAGCAGGGGGCGGAGGACTGAAGCTTTCTTT.

The chain combines TRBV10-2 with TRBJ2-1; D is unclear. This CDR3 has 10 residues. From germline, CDR1 is WSHSY and CDR2 SAAADI. V lost 10 bases to trimming and J lost 9 bases, with 10 bases between them. Here the CDR3 DNA reads TGCGCCACCCTAAGCGTTGAGCAGTTCTTC. As protein: CATLSVEQFF.

V gene TRBV19 combines with J gene TRBJ2-1; TRBD2 matches 9 bases. The CDR3 contains 16 residues. The germline gives CDR1 LNHDA, CDR2 SQIVND (reference sequence). The junction had 7 bases not matched to a gene; V was cut back by 3 bases and J by 4 bases. CDR3 bases: TGTGCCAGTAGTATTGGGGCGGGAGGGCCTTACAATGAGCAGTTCTTC. It encodes CASSIGAGGPYNEQFF.

This chain uses TRBV7-2 with TRBJ2-7; 10 nucleotides agree with TRBD1. This CDR3 spans 14 amino acids. V trimming: 3 bases; J trimming: 4 bases; junction bases outside the gene matches: 3. Germline CDR1 SGHTA, CDR2 FQGNSA. This CDR3 reads CASSLDRGLYEQYF. Written as DNA, the CDR3 is TGTGCCAGCAGCTTGGACAGGGGGTTATACGAGCAGTACTTC.

This clone was detected only once. CDR3 residues: CASIAGLAGAGANVLTF. As DNA, the CDR3 is TGTGCCAGCATCGCCGGACTAGCGGGAGCCGGGGCCAACGTCCTGACTTTC. The J gene is TRBJ2-6, the V gene TRBV28, with 13 nucleotides matching TRBD2. Germline CDR1 is MDHEN and CDR2 is SYDVKM. The CDR3 length is 17 residues. With 7 bases clipped from V and 4 bases from J, the junction kept 7 bases outside the gene matches.

J is TRBJ1-1 and V is TRBV7-9; 7 positions match TRBD1. CDR3 length equals 13 residues. Germline V gives CDR1 SEHNR, CDR2 FQNEAQ (reference sequence). V was clipped by 3 bases and J by 3 bases; unmatched bases: 1. CDR3 loop: CASSFTGDTEAFF. The CDR3 DNA sequence: TGTGCCAGCAGCTTTACAGGGGACACTGAAGCTTTCTTT.

The chain joins TRBV6-6 to TRBJ2-7; D call uncertain. CDR1 and CDR2 (germline): MNHNY, SVGAGI (reference sequence). This CDR3 region has 14 residues. V lost 2 bases to trimming and J lost 2 bases, with 10 bases between them. CDR3 amino acids: CASSYANRAYEQYF. In nucleotides, the CDR3 is TGTGCCAGCAGTTACGCGAATAGAGCCTACGAGCAGTACTTC.

The chain joins TRBV6-1 to TRBJ1-4, with D maybe TRBD1 (5 bases). Germline CDR1 is MNHNS and CDR2 is SASEGT. V was clipped by 1 base and J by 6 bases, with 15 bases between them. The CDR3 is 16 residues long. The CDR3 region has the DNA TGTGCCAGCAGTGAAGGAAATTCGGGGCCCGATGAAAAACTGTTTTTT. Encoded protein: CASSEGNSGPDEKLFF.

The CDR3 DNA reads TGTGCCAGCTCAGAAGTGCGGGGGGCTGAAGCTTTCTTT. It translates to CASSEVRGAEAFF. V usage is TRBV18 and J usage is TRBJ1-1, with D tentatively TRBD1 (5 bases). This CDR3 is built from 13 residues. V was cut by 5 bases and J by 6 bases, with 13 bases left in between. Germline V CDR1 and CDR2: KGHSH, LQKENI.